This T cell receptor beta chain emerged from a study of control samples from healthy donors and cancer patients. Germline assignment: CDR1 MNHNY and CDR2 SVGAGI (reference sequence). V lost 3 bases and J lost 0, with 8 bases in between. This CDR3 spans 14 amino acids. Profiling relied on immunoSEQ multiplex PCR, and the TCRdb table lists in-frame clones only, not all of them. This sample yields around 140,000 clones, of which around 92% are seen a single time; about 2.2% belongs to the top ten. The sequenced material came from blood. The TCR comes from a woman aged 45-65 years in good health. This chain uses TRBV6-6 with TRBJ1-1; no firm D call. CDR3 amino acids: CASSYRGMNTEAFF. The CDR3 nucleotides read TGTGCCAGCAGTTATCGGGGAATGAACACTGAAGCTTTCTTT.